The 20 T cell receptor beta chains below all came from one sample that was sequenced in a study of shared clonotypes between healthy human individuals (dated by TCRdb to the early 2020s). Receptor libraries were prepared by the immunoSEQ multiplex PCR assay. TCRdb obtained this table from immuneACCESS and retained in-frame rearrangements with V and J assigned. These tables miss some clones; where compared with another copy, unresolved V genes account for less than half of the shortfall, and the remainder is unexplained. The sample table records some 2,500,000 clones; roughly 93% of these occur just once. The ten largest clonotypes hold roughly 0.39% of the sample. The sample taken for sequencing was naive CD4+ T cells from PBMCs. What this sample's cell subset or site label stands for: CD45RA+ positively selected. The receptors come from a man in his late teens or twenties in good health. Some clones in this sample may be carry-over from other donors' samples.

This clone was detected once. The chain has TRBV10-2 and TRBJ2-3; D not certain. Germline loops: CDR1 WSHSY, CDR2 SAAADI. The CDR3 consists of 12 residues. Trimming left V 6 bases short and J 3 bases short, with 7 bases between. The CDR3: CASRSITDTQYF. The CDR3 bases are TGCGCCAGCAGATCGATAACAGATACGCAGTATTTT.

V is TRBV19 and J is TRBJ1-3; D may be TRBD1 (5 bases). Germline V gene data show CDR1 as LNHDA and CDR2 as SQIVND (reference sequence). V was trimmed by 7 bases and J by 8 bases, leaving 15 bases between them. The CDR3 totals 13 residues. The CDR3: CASNSAGGDTIYF. In nucleotides, the CDR3 is TGTGCCAGTAACTCGGCAGGAGGGGACACCATATATTTT.

This rearrangement joins TRBV6-1 to TRBJ1-5; D ambiguous. This CDR3 has 16 amino acids. V was trimmed by 2 bases and J by 3 bases, leaving 14 bases between them. Germline V gene lookup returns CDR1 MNHNS and CDR2 SASEGT. CDR3: CASSESAWRINQPQHF. The CDR3 DNA reads TGTGCCAGCAGTGAATCGGCCTGGCGGATCAATCAGCCCCAGCATTTT.

The CDR3 DNA reads as TGTGCCACCAGCAGAGATGTCCCCGGGAGTGGAACCGGGGAGCTGTTTTTT. Protein: CATSRDVPGSGTGELFF. V is TRBV15 and J is TRBJ2-2; D is perhaps TRBD2 (6 bases). Germline CDR1 and CDR2: LNHNV and YYDKDF (reference sequence). Deletions cut 0 bases from V and 5 bases from J, with 16 bases between. CDR3 length: 17 residues.

The chain joins TRBV13 to TRBJ2-2; D remains unclear. Germline lookup yields CDR1 PRHDT and CDR2 FYEKMQ (reference sequence). V was cut by 5 bases and J by 1 base, with 8 bases left in between. The CDR3 runs to 14 residues. CDR3: CASSPNWNTGELFF. In DNA form, the CDR3 reads TGTGCCAGCAGCCCGAATTGGAACACCGGGGAGCTGTTTTTT. Filled out from reference TRBV13 and TRBJ2-2, the complete variable domain reads AAGVIQSPRHLIKEKRETATLKCYPIPRHDTVYWYQQGPGQDPQFLISFYEKMQSDKGSIPDRFSAQQFSDYHSELNMSSLELGDSALYFCASSPNWNTGELFFGEGSRLTVL.

This clone has only a few counts. This CDR3 is also generated by other DNA sequences in the sample. This chain uses TRBV2 with TRBJ1-2; a weak D match, TRBD1 (6 bases). The CDR3 totals 13 residues. Deletions cut 6 bases from V and 2 bases from J, with 10 bases between. Per germline, CDR1 SNHLY and CDR2 FYNNEI. The CDR3 DNA reads TGTGCCAGCAGCGGACAGCCCAACTATGGCTACACCTTC. Protein sequence: CASSGQPNYGYTF.

This rearrangement joins TRBV19 to TRBJ2-1, with 7 bases identical to TRBD1. Looked up from germline, CDR1 is LNHDA and CDR2 is SQIVND (reference sequence). V shed 6 bases, J shed 7 bases, and the junction held 6 bases outside the gene matches. The CDR3 contains 13 residues. The DNA for the CDR3 is TGTGCCAGTAGCACCGGACAGGTAAATGAGCAGTTCTTC. Translation gives CASSTGQVNEQFF. Full variable domain (missing parts from reference TRBV19 and TRBJ2-1): DGGITQSPKYLFRKEGQNVTLSCEQNLNHDAMYWYRQDPGQGLRLIYYSQIVNDFQKGDIAEGYSVSREKKESFPLTVTSAQKNPTAFYLCASSTGQVNEQFFGPGTRLTVL.

Remarks on this clone: Other nucleotide sequences in the sample specify the same CDR3. V gene TRBV28 combines with J gene TRBJ2-3, with TRBD2 matching over 14 bases. This CDR3 region has 16 residues. J lost 1 base, V lost 7 bases, and 4 bases had no gene match. Per the germline V gene, CDR1 is MDHEN and CDR2 is SYDVKM. Here the CDR3 DNA reads TGTGCCAGCACTAAGGGACTAGCGGGAGGCACAGATACGCAGTATTTT. Translating gives CASTKGLAGGTDTQYF.

The chain has TRBV18 and TRBJ2-3; D not resolved. Germline V gives CDR1 KGHSH, CDR2 LQKENI. The CDR3 has 14 amino acids. V shed 3 bases and J shed 6 bases, with 13 bases lying between them. CDR3 amino acids: CASSPLGLSDTQYF. The CDR3 coding sequence is TGTGCCAGCTCACCTTTGGGCCTTTCGGATACGCAGTATTTT.

The DNA of the CDR3 is TGTGCCAGCAGTTTAGCCACAGATTTCCTAGCCAAAAACATTCAGTACTTC. Translating gives CASSLATDFLAKNIQYF. The chain carries TRBV27 and TRBJ2-4; the D is unclear. CDR1 and CDR2 from the germline V gene are MNHEY and SMNVEV (reference sequence). The CDR3 has 17 residues. V lost 2 bases and J lost 0, with 14 bases in between.

The gene calls are TRBV28 and TRBJ1-4, with TRBD1 matching over 7 bases. Looked up from germline, CDR1 is MDHEN and CDR2 is SYDVKM. V trimming: 4 bases; J trimming: 8 bases; junction bases outside the gene matches: 7. The CDR3 loop spans 14 amino acids. CDR3 protein: CASSSPSTGEKLFF. CDR3 nucleotides: TGTGCCAGCAGTTCCCCCTCGACAGGGGAAAAACTGTTTTTT.

The CDR3 loop reads CASSLGGTVVGAQHF. CDR3 bases: TGTGCCAGCAGCTTAGGTGGGACCGTCGTCGGGGCCCAGCATTTT. The chain is built from TRBV7-9 and TRBJ1-5, with a possible D match to TRBD1 (5 bases). Trimming shortened V by 1 base and J by 11 bases, and 18 bases separated the two germline ends. Germline V lookup: CDR1 SEHNR, CDR2 FQNEAQ (reference sequence). CDR3 length: 15 amino acids.

V is TRBV27 and J is TRBJ1-5; D possibly corresponds to TRBD1 (5 bases). Germline CDR1 MNHEY, CDR2 SMNVEV (reference sequence). V lost 3 bases and J lost 11, with 20 bases in between. This CDR3 has 15 amino acids. In DNA form, the CDR3 reads TGTGCCAGCAGTTTCGCAGGGTTAAGGGATGAGGCCCAGCATTTT. It specifies CASSFAGLRDEAQHF.

The V gene is TRBV7-8, the J gene TRBJ2-7, with a tentative D call TRBD1 (6 bases). CDR3 size: 13 residues. From germline, CDR1 is SGHVS and CDR2 FQNEAQ. Trimming shortened V by 6 bases and J by 4 bases, and 13 bases separated the two germline ends. DNA for the CDR3: TGTGCCAGCAGAAAGACAGGCGGATACGAGCAGTACTTC. Encoded protein: CASRKTGGYEQYF.

The CDR3 bases are TGTGCCAGCAGTTGGGGGGGCTCTGGAAACACCATATATTTT. Translation gives CASSWGGSGNTIYF. The V and J genes are TRBV28 and TRBJ1-3; possibly TRBD1 for D (5 bases). Deletions cut 4 bases from V and 0 bases from J, with 7 bases between. The CDR3 has 14 residues. Germline loops: CDR1 MDHEN, CDR2 SYDVKM.

V usage is TRBV25-1 and J usage is TRBJ2-5; D tentatively reads TRBD1 or TRBD2 (5 bases each). Trimming took 2 bases from V and 2 from J, leaving 9 bases between them. The CDR3 covers 14 residues. Germline CDR1 MGHDK, CDR2 SYGVNS. The CDR3 DNA reads as TGTGCCAGCAGTGAAAGGGACCTTCAAGAGACCCAGTACTTC. This gives the protein CASSERDLQETQYF.

The chain combines TRBV4-2 with TRBJ2-1, with D possibly being TRBD2 (5 bases). Trimming removed 0 bases from V and 0 bases from J, with 6 bases in between. The germline gives CDR1 LGHNA, CDR2 YNFKEQ. This CDR3 is 15 amino acids long. The CDR3 sequence is CASSQEEDSYNEQFF. CDR3 coding DNA: TGTGCCAGCAGCCAAGAGGAGGACTCCTACAATGAGCAGTTCTTC.

The V and J genes are TRBV7-2 and TRBJ1-1, with D tentatively TRBD1 (6 bases). Germline V CDR1 and CDR2: SGHTA, FQGNSA. The germline V and J ends were trimmed by 2 bases and 0 bases, with 16 bases remaining between them. The CDR3 has 17 residues. CDR3 amino acids: CASSLSLLRTVNTEAFF. Here the CDR3 DNA reads TGTGCCAGCAGCTTATCTTTATTGCGGACAGTGAACACTGAAGCTTTCTTT.

The rearrangement uses TRBV5-4 and TRBJ2-7; D is unresolved. This CDR3 comprises 14 residues. The germline V gene has CDR1 SGHNT and CDR2 YYREEE (reference sequence). V shed 4 bases and J shed 0 bases, with 11 bases lying between them. DNA for the CDR3: TGTGCCAGCAGCCTAGAGCAGAGCTCCTACGAGCAGTACTTC. Translated: CASSLEQSSYEQYF.

A few counts support this clone. The V and J genes are TRBV12-5 and TRBJ1-2, with D tentatively TRBD1 (6 bases). The CDR3 consists of 12 residues. The germline V gene has CDR1 LGHNT and CDR2 FRNRAP. The DNA for the CDR3 is TGTGCCCGAACGGGACACATATATGGCTACACCTTC. Protein: CARTGHIYGYTF.